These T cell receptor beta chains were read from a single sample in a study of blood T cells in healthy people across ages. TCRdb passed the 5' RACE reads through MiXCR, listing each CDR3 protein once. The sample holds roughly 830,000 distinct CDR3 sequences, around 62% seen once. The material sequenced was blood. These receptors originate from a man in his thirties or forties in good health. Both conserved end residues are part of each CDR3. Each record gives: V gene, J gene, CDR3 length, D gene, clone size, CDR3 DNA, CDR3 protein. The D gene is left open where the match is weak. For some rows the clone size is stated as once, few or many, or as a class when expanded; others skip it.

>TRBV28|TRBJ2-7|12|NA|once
TGTGCCACCGAGGGGCCTGCCGACGAGCAGTACTTC
CATEGPADEQYF
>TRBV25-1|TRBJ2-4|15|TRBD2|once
TGTGCCAGCAGTGTAGCGGGAGGGGGCAAAAACATTCAGTACTTC
CASSVAGGGKNIQYF
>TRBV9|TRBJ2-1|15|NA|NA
TGTGCCGGCTGCCGTTCTGACGGGGTCGGGAATGAGCAGTTCTTC
CAGCRSDGVGNEQFF
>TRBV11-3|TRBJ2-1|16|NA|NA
TGTGCCAGCAGCTTAGATGCCGGTGGGGGGTACAATGAGCAGTTCTTC
CASSLDAGGGYNEQFF
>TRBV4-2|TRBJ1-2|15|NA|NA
TGTGCCAGCAGCGACGGGACTTACCTAAATCCTGGCTACACCTTC
CASSDGTYLNPGYTF
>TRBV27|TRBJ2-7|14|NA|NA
TGTGCCAGCAGTCTAAGGGACGTACCTTACGAGCAGTACTTC
CASSLRDVPYEQYF
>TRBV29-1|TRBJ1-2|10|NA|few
TGCAGCGTTCAACCTAATGGCTACACCTTC
CSVQPNGYTF
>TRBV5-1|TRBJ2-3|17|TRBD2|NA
TGCGCCAGCAGCTTGGCCGGGGCTAGCGGGGGTTCAGATACGAAGTATTTT
CASSLAGASGGSDTKYF
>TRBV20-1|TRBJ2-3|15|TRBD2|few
TGCAGTGCTAGAGAGTGGCGGGGGGGCACAGATACGCAGTATTTT
CSAREWRGGTDTQYF
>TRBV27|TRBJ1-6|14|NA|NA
TGTGCCAGCAGTTTAGAGGGACATAATTCACCCCTCCACTTT
CASSLEGHNSPLHF
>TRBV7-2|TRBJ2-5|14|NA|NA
TGTGCCAGCAGCTTAGTCCCAGCACAAGAGACCCAGTACTTC
CASSLVPAQETQYF
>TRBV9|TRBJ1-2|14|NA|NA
TGTGCCAGCAGCGTAGGAGGGGGTGCCTATGGCTACACCTTC
CASSVGGGAYGYTF
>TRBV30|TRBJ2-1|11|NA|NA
TGTGCCTGGAGTCCCCAGTATGAGCAGTTCTTC
CAWSPQYEQFF
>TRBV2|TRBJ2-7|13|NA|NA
TGTGCCAGCATGCCCACAGGAACCTACGAGCAGTACTTC
CASMPTGTYEQYF
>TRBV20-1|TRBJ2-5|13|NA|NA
TGCAGTGCTAGAGATTACAGGCAAGAGACCCAGTACTTC
CSARDYRQETQYF
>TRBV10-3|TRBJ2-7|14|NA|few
TGTGCCATCAGGTCAACCCGGGACACCCACGAGCAGTACTTC
CAIRSTRDTHEQYF
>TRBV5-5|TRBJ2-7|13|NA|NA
TGTGCCAGCAGCTGGAGGGAGCTCTACGAGCAGTACTTC
CASSWRELYEQYF
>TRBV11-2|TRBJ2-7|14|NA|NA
TGTGCCAGCAGCGGACGTAGACAGTTCTACGAGCAGTACTTC
CASSGRRQFYEQYF
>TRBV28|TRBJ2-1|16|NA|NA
TGTGCCAGCCCCCCCAGGGGACACAGATCCATCCTTGAGCAGTTCTTC
CASPPRGHRSILEQFF
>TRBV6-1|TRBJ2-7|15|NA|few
TGTGCCAGCAGTGAAGCTGCCGTATCGGCCTACGAGCAGTACTTC
CASSEAAVSAYEQYF
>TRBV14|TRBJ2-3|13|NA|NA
TGTGCCAGCAGCCCCGCATGGGGAGATACGCAGTATTTT
CASSPAWGDTQYF
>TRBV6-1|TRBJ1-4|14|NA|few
TGTGCCAGCAGGACAGGTGCAACTAATGAAAAACTGTTTTTT
CASRTGATNEKLFF
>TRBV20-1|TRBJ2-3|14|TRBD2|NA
TGCAGTGCTAGAGTACGGGGGGGCCCAGATACGCAGTATTTT
CSARVRGGPDTQYF